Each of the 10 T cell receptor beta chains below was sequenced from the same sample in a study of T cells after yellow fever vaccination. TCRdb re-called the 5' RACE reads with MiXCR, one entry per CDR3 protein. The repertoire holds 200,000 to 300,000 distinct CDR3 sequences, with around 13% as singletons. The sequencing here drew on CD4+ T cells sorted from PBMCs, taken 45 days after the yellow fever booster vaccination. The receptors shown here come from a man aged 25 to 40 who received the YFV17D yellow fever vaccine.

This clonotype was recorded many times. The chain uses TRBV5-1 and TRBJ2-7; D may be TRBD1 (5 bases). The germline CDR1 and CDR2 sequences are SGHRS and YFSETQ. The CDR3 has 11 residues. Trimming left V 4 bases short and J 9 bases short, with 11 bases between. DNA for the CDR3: TGCGCCAGCAGCGTAGGGGAATTGCAGTACTTC. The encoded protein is CASSVGELQYF.

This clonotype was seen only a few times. DNA for the CDR3: TGTGCCAGCAGTTTGTCAGCGGAAATCACCGGGGAGCTGTTTTTT. This sequence encodes CASSLSAEITGELFF. The chain recombines TRBV12-3 or TRBV12-4 with TRBJ2-2, with D possibly being TRBD2 (5 bases). The CDR3 is made up of 15 amino acids. Trimming left V 3 bases short and J 4 bases short, with 12 bases between.

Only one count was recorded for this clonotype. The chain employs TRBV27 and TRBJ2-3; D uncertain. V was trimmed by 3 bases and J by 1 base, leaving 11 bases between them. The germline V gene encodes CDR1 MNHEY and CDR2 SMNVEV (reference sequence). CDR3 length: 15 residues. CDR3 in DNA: TGTGCCAGCAGTTTCATCGACACTCGCACAGATACGCAGTATTTT. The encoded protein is CASSFIDTRTDTQYF.

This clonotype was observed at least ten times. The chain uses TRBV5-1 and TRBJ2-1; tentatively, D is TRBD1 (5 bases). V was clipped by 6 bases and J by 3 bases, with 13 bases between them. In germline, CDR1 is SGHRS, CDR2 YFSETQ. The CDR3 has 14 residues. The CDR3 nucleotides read TGCGCCAGCACCCCGGACACTTACTACAATGAGCAGTTCTTC. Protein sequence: CASTPDTYYNEQFF.

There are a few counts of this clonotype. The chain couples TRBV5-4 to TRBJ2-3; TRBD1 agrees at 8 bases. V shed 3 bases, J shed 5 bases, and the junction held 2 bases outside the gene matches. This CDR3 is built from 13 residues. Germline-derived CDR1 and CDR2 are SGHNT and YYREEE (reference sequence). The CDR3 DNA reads TGTGCCAGCAGCTATGACAGGGGAGATACGCAGTATTTT. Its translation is CASSYDRGDTQYF.

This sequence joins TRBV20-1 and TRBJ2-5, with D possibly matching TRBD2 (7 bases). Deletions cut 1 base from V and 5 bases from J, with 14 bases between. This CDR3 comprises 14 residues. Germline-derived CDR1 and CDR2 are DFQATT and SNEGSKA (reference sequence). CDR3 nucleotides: TGCAGTGCTAGAGTCGGAGGGGGGGGTGAGACCCAGTACTTC. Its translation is CSARVGGGGETQYF.

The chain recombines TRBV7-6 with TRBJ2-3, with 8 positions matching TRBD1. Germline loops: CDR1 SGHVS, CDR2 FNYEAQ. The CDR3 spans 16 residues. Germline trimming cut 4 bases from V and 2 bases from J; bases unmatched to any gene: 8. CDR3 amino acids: CASSYGTGPSTDTQYF. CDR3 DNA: TGTGCCAGCAGCTACGGGACAGGACCCTCCACAGATACGCAGTATTTT.

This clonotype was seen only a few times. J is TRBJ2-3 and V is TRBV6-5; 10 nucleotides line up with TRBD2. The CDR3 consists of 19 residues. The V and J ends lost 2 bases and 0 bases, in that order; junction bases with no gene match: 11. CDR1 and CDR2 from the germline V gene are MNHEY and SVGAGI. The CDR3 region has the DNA TGTGCCAGCAGTTACCCCGTCCCTAGGACTAGCGGTAGCACAGATACGCAGTATTTT. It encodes CASSYPVPRTSGSTDTQYF.

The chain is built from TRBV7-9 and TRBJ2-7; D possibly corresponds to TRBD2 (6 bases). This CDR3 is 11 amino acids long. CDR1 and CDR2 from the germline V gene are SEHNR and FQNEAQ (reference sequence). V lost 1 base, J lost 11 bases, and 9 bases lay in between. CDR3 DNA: TGTGCCAGCAGCTTAGGAGGGGAGGAGTACTTC. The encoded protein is CASSLGGEEYF.

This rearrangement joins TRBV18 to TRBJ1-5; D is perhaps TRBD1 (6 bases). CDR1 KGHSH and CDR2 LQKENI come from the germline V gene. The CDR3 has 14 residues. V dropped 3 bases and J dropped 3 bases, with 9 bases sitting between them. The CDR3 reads CASSPQGINQPQHF. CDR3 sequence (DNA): TGTGCCAGCTCACCGCAGGGGATCAATCAGCCCCAGCATTTT.